The 20 T cell receptor beta chains reported below all come from one sample, sequenced in a study of graft-versus-host responses after intestinal transplantation. For these TCRs, the target antigens are not known. Assay: immunoSEQ multiplex PCR; the TCRdb copy retains only in-frame clones and omits some. The data show more than 80,000 clones, about 87% seen once. Specimen: unstimulated CD4+ T cells sorted from spleen or lymph node cells, collected before transplant. The source of these receptors is a human donor who was the organ donor for an intestinal transplant.

This clone was recorded only once. This chain links TRBV12-2 with TRBJ2-1; the table calls TRBD2, which could not be checked here. TRBV12-2 is shown as a pseudogene. CDR3 size: 16 residues. CDR3 amino acids: CASHSPGLPYKGEQFF. The CDR3 DNA reads as TGTGCAAGCCACTCCCCGGGACTACCGTACAAAGGGGAGCAGTTCTTC.

CDR3 in DNA: TGTGCCAGCAGCTTAGCGACTGGCCGACAGACTAGCGCGCAGTATTTT. It is translated as CASSLATGRQTSAQYF. This sequence joins TRBV11-1 and TRBJ2-3, with TRBD2 matching 8 bases. Losses at the gene ends were 0 bases for V and 10 bases for J; bases not matched to a gene: 12. Germline V gene lookup returns CDR1 SGHAT and CDR2 FQDESV (reference sequence). The CDR3 runs to 16 residues. Drawing the rest from reference TRBV11-1 and TRBJ2-3, the complete variable domain is EAEVAQSPRYKITEKSQAVAFWCDPISGHATLYWYRQILGQGPELLVQFQDESVVDDSQLPKDRFSAERLKGVDSTLKIQPAELGDSAMYLCASSLATGRQTSAQYFGPGTRLTVL.

The rearrangement uses TRBV6-5 and TRBJ2-5; possible D gene TRBD2, 6 bases. The germline V and J ends were trimmed by 0 bases and 2 bases, with 13 bases remaining between them. The CDR3 is 16 amino acids. CDR1 and CDR2 from the germline V gene are MNHEY and SVGAGI. CDR3 in amino acids: CASSYSGSRAQETQYF. The DNA for the CDR3 is TGTGCCAGCAGTTACTCCGGGAGTAGAGCTCAAGAGACCCAGTACTTC.

The J gene is TRBJ2-5, the V gene TRBV30, with D maybe TRBD1 (5 bases). Trimming removed 4 bases at V and 1 base at J, with 13 bases between. The length of the CDR3 is 14 residues. CDR1 is GTSNPN and CDR2 is SVGIG in the germline V gene (reference sequence). The DNA for the CDR3 is TGTGCCTGGACTTTACAGGTTCGCCAAGAGACCCAGTACTTC. Protein: CAWTLQVRQETQYF.

The CDR3 DNA is TGTGCCAGCAGTTTATCGTTTCTGGGGCCCGAAAAACTGTTTTTT. This translates into CASSLSFLGPEKLFF. The V call is TRBV27, the J call TRBJ1-4; a weak D match, TRBD1 (5 bases). Between the trimmed V and J ends, which lost 0 bases and 8 bases, there was a span of 13 bases. Germline assignment: CDR1 MNHEY and CDR2 SMNVEV (reference sequence). The length of the CDR3 is 15 residues.

The chain recombines TRBV11-2 with TRBJ2-1, with 11 bases lining up with TRBD2. The junction had 13 bases not matched to a gene; V was cut back by 5 bases and J by 10 bases. The CDR3 contains 16 residues. The V gene's germline CDR1 is SGHAT and CDR2 FQNNGV. In DNA form, the CDR3 reads TGTGCCAGCAGCCCGAGAACTAGCGGGGGCCTGTCAGAGCAGTTCTTC. Translated: CASSPRTSGGLSEQFF.

A single count supports this clone. Other nucleotide sequences from this sample produce the same CDR3. This chain links TRBV19 with TRBJ2-3, with 8 bases matching TRBD2. The CDR3 consists of 14 residues. The V gene end was trimmed by 3 bases and the J gene end by 5 bases; junction bases not matched to a gene: 4. Germline-derived CDR1 and CDR2 are LNHDA and SQIVND (reference sequence). This chain's CDR3 is CASSIRLAGDTQYF. Here the CDR3 DNA reads TGTGCCAGTAGTATCAGGCTAGCGGGAGATACGCAGTATTTT.

The chain couples TRBV7-3 to TRBJ2-1; possibly TRBD2 for D (6 bases). The length of the CDR3 is 14 residues. Per germline, CDR1 SGHTA and CDR2 FQGTGA. The ends were cut back, 6 bases at V and 10 bases at J, with 19 bases in the middle. The CDR3 sequence is CASSPNGTPNEQFF. CDR3 sequence (DNA): TGTGCCAGCAGTCCCAACGGGACTCCCAACGAGCAGTTCTTC.

CDR3 in amino acids: CASSYPGVIQYF. Written as DNA, the CDR3 is TGTGCCAGCAGTTATCCAGGGGTCATTCAGTACTTC. This rearrangement joins TRBV7-2 to TRBJ2-4, with D perhaps matching TRBD1 (6 bases). The CDR3 extends over 12 amino acids. V was cut by 6 bases and J by 9 bases, with 12 bases left in between. Germline CDR1 reads SGHTA; CDR2 reads FQGNSA.

DNA of the CDR3: TGTGCCAGCAGTGGGGGGGAATATCAGCCCCAGCATTTT. As protein: CASSGGEYQPQHF. V gene TRBV6-1 combines with J gene TRBJ1-5; possible D gene TRBD1, 5 bases. Germline CDR1 and CDR2: MNHNS and SASEGT. The CDR3 length is 13 residues. Trimming took off 4 bases at V and 5 bases at J, with 9 bases between the two ends.

This rearrangement joins TRBV4-1 to TRBJ2-5; D may be TRBD2 (5 bases). CDR3 size: 18 residues. CDR1 is MGHRA and CDR2 is YSYEKL in the germline V gene. Between the trimmed V and J ends, which lost 0 bases and 2 bases, there was a span of 19 bases. The CDR3 loop is CASSQDLGTGFGQETQYF. The CDR3 bases are TGCGCCAGCAGCCAAGATCTTGGTACGGGGTTTGGGCAAGAGACCCAGTACTTC.

The chain employs TRBV18 and TRBJ2-7; D not resolved. Trimming left V 6 bases short and J 2 bases short, with 11 bases between. This CDR3 has 13 residues. CDR1 and CDR2 (germline): KGHSH, LQKENI. CDR3 protein: CASSLQDTYEQYF. The CDR3 bases are TGTGCCAGCTCGCTCCAGGATACCTACGAGCAGTACTTC.

This rearrangement joins TRBV5-1 to TRBJ2-3, with 10 nucleotides matching TRBD2. Germline V gene lookup returns CDR1 SGHRS and CDR2 YFSETQ. V was clipped by 5 bases and J by 3 bases; unmatched bases: 6. This CDR3 comprises 15 residues. CDR3 nucleotides: TGCGCCAGCAGAACTAGCGGGGCTGAAACAGATACGCAGTATTTT. Its translation is CASRTSGAETDTQYF.

This rearrangement joins TRBV2 to TRBJ2-5; D is ambiguous. The length of the CDR3 is 12 residues. Per germline, CDR1 SNHLY and CDR2 FYNNEI. The germline V and J ends were trimmed by 7 bases and 1 base, with 7 bases remaining between them. This chain's CDR3 is CASNRAQETQYF. In nucleotides, the CDR3 is TGTGCCAGCAATCGAGCCCAAGAGACCCAGTACTTC.

The chain uses TRBV4-1 and TRBJ1-5, with D possibly TRBD1 on 5 matching bases. Trimming cost V 4 bases and J 3 bases, with 16 bases left between them. Germline values: CDR1 MGHRA, CDR2 YSYEKL. The CDR3 consists of 16 residues. This CDR3 is CASSPLPGVINQPQHF. The CDR3 DNA is TGCGCCAGCAGCCCACTTCCGGGGGTCATCAATCAGCCCCAGCATTTT.

This chain connects TRBV2 to TRBJ2-3, with TRBD1 as a possible D gene (6 bases). Per germline, CDR1 SNHLY and CDR2 FYNNEI. The V end lost 4 bases, the J end lost 5 bases, and 13 bases lay between the germline ends. The CDR3 covers 14 residues. CDR3 loop: CASSVVTGRDTQYF. The CDR3 nucleotides read TGTGCCAGCAGTGTAGTTACAGGGAGAGATACGCAGTATTTT.

The chain has TRBV5-6 and TRBJ2-7; TRBD2 aligns across 10 bases. Germline V CDR1 and CDR2: SGHDT, YYEEEE. V dropped 4 bases and J dropped 2; count of bases not matched to a gene: 6. This CDR3 region has 15 residues. CDR3 in DNA: TGTGCCAGCAGCCGGCCTAGCGGGGGCCCCTACGAGCAGTACTTC. This sequence encodes CASSRPSGGPYEQYF.

The chain employs TRBV9 and TRBJ2-2; D uncertain. Trimming took 4 bases from V and 6 from J, leaving 16 bases between them. The germline V gene encodes CDR1 SGDLS and CDR2 YYNGEE. The CDR3 is 15 residues long. The CDR3 nucleotides are TGTGCCAGCAGCCCCCGCGCATCCCCTCCCGGGGAGCTGTTTTTT. Amino acid sequence: CASSPRASPPGELFF.

V and J are TRBV19 and TRBJ2-7, with TRBD2 identical over 14 bases. V shed 2 bases and J 4 bases; nucleotides not matched to a gene: 7. In germline, CDR1 is LNHDA, CDR2 SQIVND (reference sequence). This CDR3 has 17 residues. In DNA form, the CDR3 reads TGTGCCAGTAGTATACGGGGGACTAGCGGGAGTGAATACGAGCAGTACTTC. Translating it yields CASSIRGTSGSEYEQYF.

This clone was recorded only once. This chain's CDR3 is CASSSPGWTSDANGYTF. CDR3 DNA: TGTGCCAGCAGCTCCCCAGGGTGGACATCGGATGCCAATGGCTACACCTTC. The J gene is TRBJ1-2, the V gene TRBV7-2; weak D call: TRBD1 (5 bases). From germline, CDR1 is SGHTA and CDR2 FQGNSA. CDR3 length equals 17 residues. Deletions cut 4 bases from V and 6 bases from J, with 24 bases between.